This paragraph reports one T cell receptor (beta chain). Produced via immunoSEQ multiplex PCR; TCRdb's table is partial and in-frame only. The table records a few hundred thousand clones, around 88% of them present only once. CDR1 and CDR2 (germline): SGHAT, FQNNGV. With 5 bases removed from V and 1 base from J, the gap between germline ends came to 13 bases. The CDR3 length is 15 residues. This sample stems from a study of blood T cell repertoires in COVID-19. The sequenced material came from PBMCs or T cells enriched from blood (not recorded which). The rearrangement links TRBV11-2 to TRBJ2-3; D might be TRBD2 (6 bases). This TCR was recovered from a middle-aged man who had recovered from COVID-19. CDR3 DNA sequence: TGTGCCAGCAGCAAACGGGAGTCGGGCACAGATACGCAGTATTTT. This translates into CASSKRESGTDTQYF.